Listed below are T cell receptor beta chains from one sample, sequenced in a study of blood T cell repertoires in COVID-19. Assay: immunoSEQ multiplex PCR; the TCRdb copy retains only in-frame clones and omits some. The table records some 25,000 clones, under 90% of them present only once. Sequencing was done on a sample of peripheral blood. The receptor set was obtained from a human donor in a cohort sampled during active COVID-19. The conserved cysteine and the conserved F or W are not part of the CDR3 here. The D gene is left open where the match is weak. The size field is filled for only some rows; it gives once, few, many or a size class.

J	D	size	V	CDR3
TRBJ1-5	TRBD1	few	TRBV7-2	ASSPGQGNQPQH
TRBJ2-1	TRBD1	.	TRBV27	ASSGQGYYNEQF
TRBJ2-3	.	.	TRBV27	ASTSPQGSGTDTQY
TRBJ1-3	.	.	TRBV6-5	ASPTGRGLGNTIY
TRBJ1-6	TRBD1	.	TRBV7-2	ASSSPDRFSPLH
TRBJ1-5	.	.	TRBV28	ASEFTSRRQPQH
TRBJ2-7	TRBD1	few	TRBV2	ASSEMGQGGDEQY
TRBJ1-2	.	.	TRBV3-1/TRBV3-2	ASSQRAPNYGYT
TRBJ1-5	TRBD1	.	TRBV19	ASKAGQGRQPQH
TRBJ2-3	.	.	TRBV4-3	ASSQERGAGTQY
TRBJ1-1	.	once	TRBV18	ASSPPSGFEAF
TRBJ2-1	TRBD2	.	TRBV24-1	ATTDATSGSRHEQF
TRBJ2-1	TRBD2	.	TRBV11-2	ASSSLAGGPGGQF
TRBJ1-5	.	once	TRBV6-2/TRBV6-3	ASSKHVNQPQH
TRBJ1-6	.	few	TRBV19	ASSIGVYGSPLH
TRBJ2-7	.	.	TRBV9	ASSVYDSTGEQY
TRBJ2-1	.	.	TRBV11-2	ASSLDQLSNEQF